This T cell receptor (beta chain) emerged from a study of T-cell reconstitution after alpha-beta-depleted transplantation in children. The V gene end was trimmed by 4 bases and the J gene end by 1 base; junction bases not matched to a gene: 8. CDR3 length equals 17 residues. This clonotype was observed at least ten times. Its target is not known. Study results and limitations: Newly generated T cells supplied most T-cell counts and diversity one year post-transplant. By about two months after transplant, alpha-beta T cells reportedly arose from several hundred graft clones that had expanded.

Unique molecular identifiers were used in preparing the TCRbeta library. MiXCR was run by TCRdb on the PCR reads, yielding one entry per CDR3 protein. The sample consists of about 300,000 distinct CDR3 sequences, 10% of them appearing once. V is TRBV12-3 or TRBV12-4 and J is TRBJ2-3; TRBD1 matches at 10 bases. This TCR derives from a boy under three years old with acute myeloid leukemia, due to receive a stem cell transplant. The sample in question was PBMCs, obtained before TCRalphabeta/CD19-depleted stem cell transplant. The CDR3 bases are TGTGCCAGCAGTTCTGGGACAGGGGTCCGGGGCACAGATACGCAGTATTTT. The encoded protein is CASSSGTGVRGTDTQYF.